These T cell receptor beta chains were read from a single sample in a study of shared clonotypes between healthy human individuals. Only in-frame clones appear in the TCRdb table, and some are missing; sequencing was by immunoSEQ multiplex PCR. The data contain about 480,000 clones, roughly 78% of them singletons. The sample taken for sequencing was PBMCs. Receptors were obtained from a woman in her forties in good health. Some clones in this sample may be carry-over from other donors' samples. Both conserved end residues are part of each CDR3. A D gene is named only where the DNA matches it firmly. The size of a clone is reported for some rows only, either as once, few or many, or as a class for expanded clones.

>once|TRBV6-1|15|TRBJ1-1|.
CASSESGWVNTEAFF
TGTGCCAGCAGTGAATCGGGGTGGGTGAACACTGAAGCTTTCTTT
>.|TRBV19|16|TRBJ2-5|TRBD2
CASSIVASGTRETQYF
TGTGCCAGTAGTATAGTGGCTAGCGGGACAAGAGAGACCCAGTACTTC
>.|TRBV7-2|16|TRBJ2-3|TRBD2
CASSPAGTSGTDTQYF
TGTGCCAGCAGCCCCGCCGGGACTAGCGGCACAGATACGCAGTATTTT
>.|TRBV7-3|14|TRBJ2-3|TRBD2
CASSLQRGWDTQYF
TGTGCCAGCAGCTTACAGCGGGGCTGGGATACGCAGTATTTT
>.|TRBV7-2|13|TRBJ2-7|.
CASSPQKAYEQYF
TGTGCCAGCAGCCCACAAAAAGCCTACGAGCAGTACTTC
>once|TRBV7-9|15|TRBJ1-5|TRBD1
CASSSGTGDWQPQHF
TGTGCCAGCAGCTCCGGGACAGGGGATTGGCAGCCCCAGCATTTT
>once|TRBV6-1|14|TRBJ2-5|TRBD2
CASKSSGGKETQYF
TGTGCCAGCAAGTCTAGCGGGGGCAAAGAGACCCAGTACTTC
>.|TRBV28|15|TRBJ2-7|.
CASSYIRDPSYEQYF
TGTGCCAGCAGTTACATCCGGGACCCCTCCTACGAGCAGTACTTC
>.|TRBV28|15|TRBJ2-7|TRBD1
CASSSGGAASYEQYF
TGTGCCAGCAGCTCAGGGGGCGCAGCCTCCTACGAGCAGTACTTC
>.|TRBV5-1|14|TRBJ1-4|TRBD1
CASRRQGMDEKLFF
TGCGCCAGCAGAAGACAGGGGATGGATGAAAAACTGTTTTTT
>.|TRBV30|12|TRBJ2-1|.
CAWSVVYNEQFF
TGTGCCTGGAGTGTAGTCTACAATGAGCAGTTCTTC
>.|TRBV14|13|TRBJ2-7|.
CASSQGAGGPEYF
TGTGCCAGCAGCCAAGGGGCTGGGGGGCCGGAGTACTTC
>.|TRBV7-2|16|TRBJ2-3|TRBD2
CASSPNLAGGTDTQYF
TGTGCCAGCAGCCCCAATTTGGCGGGAGGCACAGATACGCAGTATTTT
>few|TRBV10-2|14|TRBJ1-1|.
CASSEPAAGGEAFF
TGCGCCAGCAGTGAGCCGGCCGCCGGGGGTGAAGCTTTCTTT
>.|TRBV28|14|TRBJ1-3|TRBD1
CASSRTGTGNTIYF
TGTGCCAGCAGTCGGACAGGGACTGGAAACACCATATATTTT
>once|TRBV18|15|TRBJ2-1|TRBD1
CASSPPDRVGNEQFF
TGTGCCAGCTCACCCCCTGACAGGGTTGGGAATGAGCAGTTCTTC